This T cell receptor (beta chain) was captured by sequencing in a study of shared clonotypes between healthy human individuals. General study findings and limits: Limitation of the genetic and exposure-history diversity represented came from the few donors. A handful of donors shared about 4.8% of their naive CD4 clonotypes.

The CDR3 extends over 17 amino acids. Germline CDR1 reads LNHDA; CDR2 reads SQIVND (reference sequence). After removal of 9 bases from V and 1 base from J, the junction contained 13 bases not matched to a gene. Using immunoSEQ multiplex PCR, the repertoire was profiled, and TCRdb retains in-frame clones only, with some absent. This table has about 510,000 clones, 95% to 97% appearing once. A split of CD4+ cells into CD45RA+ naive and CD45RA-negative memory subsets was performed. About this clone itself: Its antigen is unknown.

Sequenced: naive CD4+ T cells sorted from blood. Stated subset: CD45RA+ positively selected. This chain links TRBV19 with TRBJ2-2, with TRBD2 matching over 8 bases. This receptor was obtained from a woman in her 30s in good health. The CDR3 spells CASLHSGIPLNTGELFF. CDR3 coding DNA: TGTGCCAGCCTTCATAGCGGGATTCCATTGAACACCGGGGAGCTGTTTTTT.